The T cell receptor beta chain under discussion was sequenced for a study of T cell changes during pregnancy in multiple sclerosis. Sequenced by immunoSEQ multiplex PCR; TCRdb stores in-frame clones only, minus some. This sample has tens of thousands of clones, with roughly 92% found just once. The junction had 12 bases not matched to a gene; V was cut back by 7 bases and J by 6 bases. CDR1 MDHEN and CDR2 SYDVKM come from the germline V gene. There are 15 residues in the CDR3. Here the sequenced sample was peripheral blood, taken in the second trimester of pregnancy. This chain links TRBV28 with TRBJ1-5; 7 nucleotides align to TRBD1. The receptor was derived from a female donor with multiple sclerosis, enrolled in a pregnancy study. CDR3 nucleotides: TGTGCCAGCAATCCTATTAAGGGGGCAGGTCAGCCCCAGCATTTT. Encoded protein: CASNPIKGAGQPQHF.